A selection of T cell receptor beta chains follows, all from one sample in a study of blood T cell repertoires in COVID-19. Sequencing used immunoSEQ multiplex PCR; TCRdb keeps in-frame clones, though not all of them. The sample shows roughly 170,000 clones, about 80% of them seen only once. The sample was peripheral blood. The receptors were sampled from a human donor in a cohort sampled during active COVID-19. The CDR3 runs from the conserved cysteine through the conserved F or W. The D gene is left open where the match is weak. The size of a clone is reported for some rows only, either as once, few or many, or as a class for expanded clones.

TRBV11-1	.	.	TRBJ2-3	TGTGCCAGCAGCTTCCCAGGGAGCACAGATACGCAGTATTTT	CASSFPGSTDTQYF
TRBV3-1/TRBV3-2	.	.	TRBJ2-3	TGTGCCAGCAGCCGGGGCAGCACAGATACGCAGTATTTT	CASSRGSTDTQYF
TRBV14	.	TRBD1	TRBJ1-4	TGTGCCAGCAGCCGGGACAGGGTCAGCGAAAAACTGTTTTTT	CASSRDRVSEKLFF
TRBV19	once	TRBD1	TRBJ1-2	TGTGCCAGTAGGGAAGGGACAGCCTCGGGGGGCTACACCTTC	CASREGTASGGYTF
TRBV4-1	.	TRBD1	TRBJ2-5	TGCGCCAGCAGCCACCCCGGGACAGGGGGTGGGGAGACCCAGTACTTC	CASSHPGTGGGETQYF
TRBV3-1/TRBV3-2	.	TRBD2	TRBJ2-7	TGTGCCAGCAGCCAACTTGTTTTGACTAGCGGGGTTGAGCAGTACTTC	CASSQLVLTSGVEQYF
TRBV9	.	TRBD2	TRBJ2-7	TGTGCCAGCAGCCCCTCGGGGGATGGCGGGGGTCTATACGAGCAGTACTTC	CASSPSGDGGGLYEQYF
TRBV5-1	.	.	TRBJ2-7	TGCGCCAGCAGCTTGGGGGGCACCCCCTACGAGCAGTACTTC	CASSLGGTPYEQYF
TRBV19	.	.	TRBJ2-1	TGTGCCAGTAGTATTGGAAGGGGGACCGGGACCCTGATCTTC	CASSIGRGTGTLIF
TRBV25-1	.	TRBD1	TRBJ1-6	TGTGCCAGCAGTGAAGGGACAGGGAATAATTCACCCCTCCACTTT	CASSEGTGNNSPLHF
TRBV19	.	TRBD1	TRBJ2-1	TGTGCCAGTACCCCAATAGTAATGACAGGGAGCTCCTACAATGAGCAGTTCTTC	CASTPIVMTGSSYNEQFF
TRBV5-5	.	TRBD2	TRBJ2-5	TGTGCCAGCAGCAATGCCGGGGGGGCAGAGACCCAGTACTTC	CASSNAGGAETQYF
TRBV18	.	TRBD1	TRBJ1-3	TGTGCCAGCTCACCTACAGGGGTCGGAAACACCATATATTTT	CASSPTGVGNTIYF
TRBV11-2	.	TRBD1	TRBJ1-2	TGTGCCAGCATTCCAGACAGGGGGCCGAACTATGGCTACACCTTC	CASIPDRGPNYGYTF
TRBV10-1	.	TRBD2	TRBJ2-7	TGCGCCAGCAGTCGAAGTACTAGCGGCGAGCAGTACTTC	CASSRSTSGEQYF
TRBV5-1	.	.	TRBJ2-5	TGCGCCAGCAGCTTGGGGGGTCAGGGTTTCGCTGTAGAGACCCAGTACTTC	CASSLGGQGFAVETQYF
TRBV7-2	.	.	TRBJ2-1	TGTGCCAGCAGCTTAGCGGGGGGTACCTACAATGAGCAGTTCTTC	CASSLAGGTYNEQFF
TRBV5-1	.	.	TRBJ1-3	TGCGCCAGCAGCTTGTGGGGCGGCCTCTCTGGAAACACCATATATTTT	CASSLWGGLSGNTIYF
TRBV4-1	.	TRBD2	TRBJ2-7	TGCGCCAGCAGCCAGGGGACTAGTTCGTACGAGCAGTACTTC	CASSQGTSSYEQYF